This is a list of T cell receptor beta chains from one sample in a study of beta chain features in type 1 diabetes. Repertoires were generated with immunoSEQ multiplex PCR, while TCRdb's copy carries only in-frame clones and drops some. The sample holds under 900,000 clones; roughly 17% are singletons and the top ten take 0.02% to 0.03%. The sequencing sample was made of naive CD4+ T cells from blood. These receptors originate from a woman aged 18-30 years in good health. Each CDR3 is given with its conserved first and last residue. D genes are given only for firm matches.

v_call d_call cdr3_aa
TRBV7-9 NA CASSLGGRQNTEAFF
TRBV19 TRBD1 CASSNTGQGPYNEQFF
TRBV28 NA CASRRKTVSGNTIYF
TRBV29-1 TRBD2 CSGSSGNNEQFF
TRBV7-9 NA CASSEYRDTINEQFF
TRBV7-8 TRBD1 CASSPRDRGEQYF
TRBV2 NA CASIRHDDEQFF
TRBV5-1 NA CASSLEVGAGFSPLHF
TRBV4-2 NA CVSSQEYYGYTF
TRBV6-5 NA CASSYSGFSDNEQFF
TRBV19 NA CASSLNRAWEPQHF
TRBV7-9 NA CASSSSQTQYF
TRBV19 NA CASSIGWAGANVLTF
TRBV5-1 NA CASSRTVNTGELFF
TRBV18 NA CASSIGLRSSYEQYF
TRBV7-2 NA CASSFGGRETQYF
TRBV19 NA CASSSSLRETQYF
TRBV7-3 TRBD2 CASSRGTSGRAADTQYF
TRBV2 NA CASSEVGTADTQYF
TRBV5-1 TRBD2 CASSGYGLAGEPSYEQYF
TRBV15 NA CATTRDKSSYNEQFF
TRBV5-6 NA CASSFVSADYGYTF
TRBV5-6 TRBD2 CASSFYQPGRINEQYF
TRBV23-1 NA CASVGGPDTQYF
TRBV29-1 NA CSVEIYGTQYF
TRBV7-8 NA CASSLLSGGQYQETQYF
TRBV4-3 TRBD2 CASSQDIRTSGTDTQYF
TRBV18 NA CASSPPGAPADTQYF
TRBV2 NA CASSERNLSYEQYF
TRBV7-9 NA CASSLRESQGSTGELFF
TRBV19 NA CASSITGGNQPQHF
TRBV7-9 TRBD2 CASSWSGTSYEQYF
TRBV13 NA CASSLLLGNTEAFF
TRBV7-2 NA CASSPFVGTEAFF
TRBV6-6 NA CASSGLNQPQHF
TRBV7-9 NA CASTKRGESNEQFF
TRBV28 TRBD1 CASIAVTGPAGYTF
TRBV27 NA CASTLRGGNEQFF
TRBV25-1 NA CASSEVGSSYNEQFF
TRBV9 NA CASSVGLAAGELFF
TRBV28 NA CASSWRGELVF
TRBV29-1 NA CSVVPGTVQETQYF
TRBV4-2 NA CASSQDFSRVGGNTIYF
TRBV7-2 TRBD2 CASSPGGTSELYEQYF
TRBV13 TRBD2 CASSPRTSGPYEQYF
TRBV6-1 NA CASSEASGNTIYF
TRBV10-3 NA CAISEGVIQFF
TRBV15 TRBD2 CAATSGTSGRRAREETQYF
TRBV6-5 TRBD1 CASRGPGGPYNEQFF
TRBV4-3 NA CASSQEKVTDTQYF
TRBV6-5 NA CASSYESRTNTEAFF
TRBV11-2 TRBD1 CASSRDSPRSSGNTIYF
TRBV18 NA CASSPSGMQPQHF